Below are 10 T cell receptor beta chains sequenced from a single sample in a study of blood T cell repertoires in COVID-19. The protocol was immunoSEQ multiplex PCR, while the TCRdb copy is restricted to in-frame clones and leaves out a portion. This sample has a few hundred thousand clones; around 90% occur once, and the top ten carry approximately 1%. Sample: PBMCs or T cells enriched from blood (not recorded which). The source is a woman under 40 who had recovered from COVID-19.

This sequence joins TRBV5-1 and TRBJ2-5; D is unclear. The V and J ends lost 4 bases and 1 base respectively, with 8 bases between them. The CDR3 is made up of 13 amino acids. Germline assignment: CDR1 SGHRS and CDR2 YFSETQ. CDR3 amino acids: CASSARVQETQYF. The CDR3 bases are TGCGCCAGCAGCGCCCGGGTCCAAGAGACCCAGTACTTC.

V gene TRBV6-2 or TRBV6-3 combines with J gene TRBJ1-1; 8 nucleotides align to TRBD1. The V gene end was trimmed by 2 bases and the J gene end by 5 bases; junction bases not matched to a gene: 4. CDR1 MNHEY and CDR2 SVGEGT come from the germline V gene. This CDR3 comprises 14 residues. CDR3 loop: CASSYQGAGTEAFF. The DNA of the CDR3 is TGTGCCAGCAGTTACCAGGGGGCAGGGACTGAAGCTTTCTTT.

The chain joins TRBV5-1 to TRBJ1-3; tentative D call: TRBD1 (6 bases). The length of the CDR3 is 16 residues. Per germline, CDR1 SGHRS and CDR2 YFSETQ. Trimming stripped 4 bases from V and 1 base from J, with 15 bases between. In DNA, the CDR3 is TGCGCCAGCAGCAACGGGGGGGCTGTGTCTGGAAACACCATATATTTT. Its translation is CASSNGGAVSGNTIYF.

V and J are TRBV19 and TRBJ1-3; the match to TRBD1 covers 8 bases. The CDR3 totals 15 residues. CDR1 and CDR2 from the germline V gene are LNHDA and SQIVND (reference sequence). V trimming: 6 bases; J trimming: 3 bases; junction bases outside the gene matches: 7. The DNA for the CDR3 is TGTGCCAGTAGCATGGACAGGGTTTTTGGAAACACCATATATTTT. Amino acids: CASSMDRVFGNTIYF.

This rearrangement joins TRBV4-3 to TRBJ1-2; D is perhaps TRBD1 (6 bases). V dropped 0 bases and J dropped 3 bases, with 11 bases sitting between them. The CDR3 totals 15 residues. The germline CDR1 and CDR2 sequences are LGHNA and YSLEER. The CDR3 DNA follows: TGCGCCAGCAGCCAAGAACAGGGTGGGGACTATGGCTACACCTTC. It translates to CASSQEQGGDYGYTF.

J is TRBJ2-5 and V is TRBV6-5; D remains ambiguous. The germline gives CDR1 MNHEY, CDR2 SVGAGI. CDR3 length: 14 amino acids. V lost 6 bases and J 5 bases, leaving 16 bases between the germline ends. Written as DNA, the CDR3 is TGTGCCAGCAGGCCCGAATTGACTGGGGAGACCCAGTACTTC. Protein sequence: CASRPELTGETQYF.

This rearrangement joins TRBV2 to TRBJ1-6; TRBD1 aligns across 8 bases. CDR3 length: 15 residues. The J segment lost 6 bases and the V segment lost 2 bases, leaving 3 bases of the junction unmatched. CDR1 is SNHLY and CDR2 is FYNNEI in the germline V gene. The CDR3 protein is CASSEQGQANSPLHF. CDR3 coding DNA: TGTGCCAGCAGTGAACAGGGACAGGCTAATTCACCCCTCCACTTT.

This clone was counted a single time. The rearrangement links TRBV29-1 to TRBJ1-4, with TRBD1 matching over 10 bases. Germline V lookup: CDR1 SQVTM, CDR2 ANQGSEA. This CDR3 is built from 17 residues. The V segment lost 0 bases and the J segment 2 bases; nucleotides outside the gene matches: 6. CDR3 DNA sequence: TGCAGCGTTGAAGATCCGGACAGGGGGGAGACTAATGAAAAACTGTTTTTT. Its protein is CSVEDPDRGETNEKLFF.

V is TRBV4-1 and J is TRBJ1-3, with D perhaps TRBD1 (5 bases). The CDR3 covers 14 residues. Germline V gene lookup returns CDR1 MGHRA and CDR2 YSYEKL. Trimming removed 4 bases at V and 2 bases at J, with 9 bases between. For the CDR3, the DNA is TGCGCCAGCAGCCTGGCAGGGACTGGAAACACCATATATTTT. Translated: CASSLAGTGNTIYF.

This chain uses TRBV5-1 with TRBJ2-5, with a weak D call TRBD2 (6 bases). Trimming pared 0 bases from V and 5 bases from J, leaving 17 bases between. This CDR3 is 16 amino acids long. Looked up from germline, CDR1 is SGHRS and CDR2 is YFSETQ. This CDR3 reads CASSLVPVFRGETQYF. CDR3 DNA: TGCGCCAGCAGCTTGGTTCCGGTCTTTCGGGGGGAGACCCAGTACTTC.